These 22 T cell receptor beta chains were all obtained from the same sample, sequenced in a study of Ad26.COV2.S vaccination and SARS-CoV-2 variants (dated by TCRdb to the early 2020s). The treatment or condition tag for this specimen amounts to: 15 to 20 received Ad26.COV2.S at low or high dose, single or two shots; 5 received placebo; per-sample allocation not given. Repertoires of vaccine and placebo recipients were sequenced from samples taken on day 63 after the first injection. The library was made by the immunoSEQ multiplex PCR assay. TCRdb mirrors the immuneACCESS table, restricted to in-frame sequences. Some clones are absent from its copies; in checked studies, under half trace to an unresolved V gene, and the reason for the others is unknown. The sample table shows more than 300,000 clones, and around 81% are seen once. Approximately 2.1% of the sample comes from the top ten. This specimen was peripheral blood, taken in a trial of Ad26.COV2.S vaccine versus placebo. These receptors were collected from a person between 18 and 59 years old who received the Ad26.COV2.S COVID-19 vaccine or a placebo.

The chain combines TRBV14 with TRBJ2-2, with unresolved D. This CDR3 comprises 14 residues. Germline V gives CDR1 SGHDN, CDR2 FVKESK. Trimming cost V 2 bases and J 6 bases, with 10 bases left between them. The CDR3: CASSQTPVSGELFF. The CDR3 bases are TGTGCCAGCAGCCAAACTCCGGTCTCCGGGGAGCTGTTTTTT.

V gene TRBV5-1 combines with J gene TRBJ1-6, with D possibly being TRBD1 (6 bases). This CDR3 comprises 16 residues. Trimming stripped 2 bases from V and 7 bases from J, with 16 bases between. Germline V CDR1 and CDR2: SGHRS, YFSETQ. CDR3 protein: CASSLYIGRGNSPLHF. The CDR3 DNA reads TGCGCCAGCAGCTTATATATCGGGAGGGGGAATTCACCCCTCCACTTT.

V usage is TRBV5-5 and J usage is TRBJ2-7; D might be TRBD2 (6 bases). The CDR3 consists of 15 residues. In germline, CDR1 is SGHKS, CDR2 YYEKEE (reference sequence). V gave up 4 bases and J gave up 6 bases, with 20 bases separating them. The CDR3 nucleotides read TGTGCCAGCAGCGTGGTACCGGGAGCAGAGGGCGAGCAGTACTTC. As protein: CASSVVPGAEGEQYF.

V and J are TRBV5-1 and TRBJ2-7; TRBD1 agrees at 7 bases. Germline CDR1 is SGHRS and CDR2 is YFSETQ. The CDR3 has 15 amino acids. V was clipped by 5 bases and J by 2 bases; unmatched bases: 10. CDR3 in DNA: TGCGCCAGCAGTCTCCGGGACAGACTTCCCTACGAGCAGTACTTC. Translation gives CASSLRDRLPYEQYF.

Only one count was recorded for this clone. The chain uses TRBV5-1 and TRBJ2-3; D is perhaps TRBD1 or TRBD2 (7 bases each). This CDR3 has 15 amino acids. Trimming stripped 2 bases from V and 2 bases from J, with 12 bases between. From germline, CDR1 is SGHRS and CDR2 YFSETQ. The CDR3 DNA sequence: TGCGCCAGCAGCTTTCAGGGGGACTACACAGATACGCAGTATTTT. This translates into CASSFQGDYTDTQYF.

The CDR3 protein is CASSSPGTGGYIQYF. The CDR3 coding sequence is TGTGCCAGCAGTTCACCCGGGACAGGGGGTTACATTCAGTACTTC. The V call is TRBV28, the J call TRBJ2-4; 11 nucleotides match TRBD1. CDR1 MDHEN and CDR2 SYDVKM come from the germline V gene. The CDR3 spans 15 residues. J gave up 8 bases and V 4 bases, and 7 bases lay outside the gene matches.

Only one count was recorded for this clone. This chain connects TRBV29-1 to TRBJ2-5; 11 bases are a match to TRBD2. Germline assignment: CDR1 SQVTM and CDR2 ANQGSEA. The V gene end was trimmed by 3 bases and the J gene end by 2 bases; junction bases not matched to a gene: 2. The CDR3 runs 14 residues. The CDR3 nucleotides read TGCAGCGTTGAGCTAGCGGGGGGACAAGAGACCCAGTACTTC. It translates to CSVELAGGQETQYF.

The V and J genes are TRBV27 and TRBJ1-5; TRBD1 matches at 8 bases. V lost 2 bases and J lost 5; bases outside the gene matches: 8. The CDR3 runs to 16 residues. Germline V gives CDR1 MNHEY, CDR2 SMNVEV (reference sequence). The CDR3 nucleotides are TGTGCCAGCAGTTTAGCCCCAGGGGGCGGCGATCAGCCCCAGCATTTT. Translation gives CASSLAPGGGDQPQHF.

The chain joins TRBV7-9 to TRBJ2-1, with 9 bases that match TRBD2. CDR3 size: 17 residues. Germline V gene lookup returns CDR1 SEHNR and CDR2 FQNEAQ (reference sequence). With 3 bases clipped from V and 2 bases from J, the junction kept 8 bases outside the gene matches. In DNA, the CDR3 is TGTGCCAGCAGCTTCCGAGTAGCGGGGGCGGCCTACAATGAGCAGTTCTTC. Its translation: CASSFRVAGAAYNEQFF.

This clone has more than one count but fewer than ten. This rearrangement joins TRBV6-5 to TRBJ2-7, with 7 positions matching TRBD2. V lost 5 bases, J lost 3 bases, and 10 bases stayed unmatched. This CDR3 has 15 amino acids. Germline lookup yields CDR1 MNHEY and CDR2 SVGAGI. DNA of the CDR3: TGTGCCAGCAGTAATCGACCGGGGGGATACTACGAGCAGTACTTC. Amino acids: CASSNRPGGYYEQYF.

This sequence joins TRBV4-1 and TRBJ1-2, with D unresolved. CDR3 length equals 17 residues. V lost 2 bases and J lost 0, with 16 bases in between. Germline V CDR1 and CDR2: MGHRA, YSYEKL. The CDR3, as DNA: TGCGCCAGCAGCCAATCGAGGGATCCCGAAGCTAACTATGGCTACACCTTC. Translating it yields CASSQSRDPEANYGYTF.

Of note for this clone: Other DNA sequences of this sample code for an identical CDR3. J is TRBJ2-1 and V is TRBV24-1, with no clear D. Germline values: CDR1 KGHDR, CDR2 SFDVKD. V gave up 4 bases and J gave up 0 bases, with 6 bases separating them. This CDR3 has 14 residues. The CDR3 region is CATSEAGSYNEQFF. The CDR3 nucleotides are TGTGCCACCAGTGAAGCCGGCTCCTACAATGAGCAGTTCTTC.

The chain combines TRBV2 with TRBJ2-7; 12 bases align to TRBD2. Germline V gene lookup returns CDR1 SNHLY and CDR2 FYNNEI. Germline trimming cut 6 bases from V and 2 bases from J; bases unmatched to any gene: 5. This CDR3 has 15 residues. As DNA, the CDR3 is TGTGCCAGCAGGCCATCTAGCGGGGGGGCCTACGAGCAGTACTTC. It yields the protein CASRPSSGGAYEQYF.

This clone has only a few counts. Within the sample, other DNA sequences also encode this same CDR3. CDR3 residues: CSASPANYGYTF. The DNA for the CDR3 is TGCAGTGCTAGTCCTGCTAACTATGGCTACACCTTC. V is TRBV20-1 and J is TRBJ1-2; D is uncertain. CDR1 and CDR2 (germline): DFQATT, SNEGSKA (reference sequence). The CDR3 is 12 amino acids. With 3 bases removed from V and 0 bases from J, the gap between germline ends came to 5 bases.

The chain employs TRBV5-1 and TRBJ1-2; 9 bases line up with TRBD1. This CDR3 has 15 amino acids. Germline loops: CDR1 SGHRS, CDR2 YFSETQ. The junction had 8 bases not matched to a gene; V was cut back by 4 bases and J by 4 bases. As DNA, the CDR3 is TGCGCCAGCAGCCTTAGGGACAGGGATGCCTATGGCTACACCTTC. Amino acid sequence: CASSLRDRDAYGYTF.

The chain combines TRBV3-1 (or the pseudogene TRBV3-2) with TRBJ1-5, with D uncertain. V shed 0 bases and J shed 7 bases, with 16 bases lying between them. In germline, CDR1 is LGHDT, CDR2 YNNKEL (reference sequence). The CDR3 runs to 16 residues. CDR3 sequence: CASSQEFARSLQPQHF. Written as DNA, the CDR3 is TGTGCCAGCAGCCAAGAATTCGCCAGGTCGTTACAGCCCCAGCATTTT.

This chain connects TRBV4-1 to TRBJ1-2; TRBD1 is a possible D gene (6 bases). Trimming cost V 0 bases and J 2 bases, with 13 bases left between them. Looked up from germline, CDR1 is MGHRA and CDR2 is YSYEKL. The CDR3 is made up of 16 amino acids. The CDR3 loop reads CASSQETTGMNYGYTF. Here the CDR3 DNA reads TGCGCCAGCAGCCAAGAAACTACAGGGATGAACTATGGCTACACCTTC.

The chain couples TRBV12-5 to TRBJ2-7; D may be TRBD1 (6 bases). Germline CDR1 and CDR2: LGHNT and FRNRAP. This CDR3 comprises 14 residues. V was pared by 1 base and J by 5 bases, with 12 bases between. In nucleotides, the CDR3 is TGTGCTAGTGGTTTGGGGTACAGGGAGAACGAGCAGTACTTC. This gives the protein CASGLGYRENEQYF.

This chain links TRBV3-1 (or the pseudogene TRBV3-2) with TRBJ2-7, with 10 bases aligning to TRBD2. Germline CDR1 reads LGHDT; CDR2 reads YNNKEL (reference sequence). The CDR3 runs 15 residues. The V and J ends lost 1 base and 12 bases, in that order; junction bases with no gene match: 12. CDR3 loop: CASSQGTSGAAVRYF. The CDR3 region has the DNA TGTGCCAGCAGCCAAGGAACTAGCGGGGCGGCGGTCCGGTACTTC.

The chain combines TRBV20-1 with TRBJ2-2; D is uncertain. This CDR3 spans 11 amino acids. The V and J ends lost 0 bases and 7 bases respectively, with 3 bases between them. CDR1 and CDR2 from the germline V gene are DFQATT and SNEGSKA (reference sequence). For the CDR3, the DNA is TGCAGTGCTAGAGATCTCGGGGAGCTGTTTTTT. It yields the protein CSARDLGELFF.

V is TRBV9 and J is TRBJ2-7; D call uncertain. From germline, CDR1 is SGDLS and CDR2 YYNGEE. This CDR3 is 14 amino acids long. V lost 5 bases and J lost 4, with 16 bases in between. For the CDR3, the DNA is TGTGCCAGCAGTCGCGTTGGGGATGGGTACGAGCAGTACTTC. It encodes CASSRVGDGYEQYF.

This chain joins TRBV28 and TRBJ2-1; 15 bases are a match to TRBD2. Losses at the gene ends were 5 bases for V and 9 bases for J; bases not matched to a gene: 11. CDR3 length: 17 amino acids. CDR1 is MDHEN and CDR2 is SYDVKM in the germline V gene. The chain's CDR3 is CASSRTSGGAVWGEQFF. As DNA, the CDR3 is TGTGCCAGCAGTAGGACTAGCGGGGGGGCCGTTTGGGGTGAGCAGTTCTTC.